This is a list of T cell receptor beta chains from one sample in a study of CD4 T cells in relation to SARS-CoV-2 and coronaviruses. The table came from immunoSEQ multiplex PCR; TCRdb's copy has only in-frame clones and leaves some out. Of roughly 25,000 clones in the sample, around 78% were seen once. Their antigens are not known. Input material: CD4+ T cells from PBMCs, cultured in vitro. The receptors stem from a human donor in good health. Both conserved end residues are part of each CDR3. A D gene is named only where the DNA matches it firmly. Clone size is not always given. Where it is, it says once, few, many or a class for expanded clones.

CDR3 DNA: TGTGCCGCGGGGCCTAGCGGGATTCTCAATGAGCAGTTCTTC
CDR3 protein: CAAGPSGILNEQFF
J gene: TRBJ2-1
clone size: NA
D gene: TRBD2
V gene: TRBV3-1/TRBV3-2

CDR3 DNA: TGTGCCAGCAGTTTACAAGGACACTTAATTGGAAACACCATATATTTT
CDR3 protein: CASSLQGHLIGNTIYF
J gene: TRBJ1-3
clone size: NA
D gene: NA
V gene: TRBV28

CDR3 DNA: TGTGCCACCAGTGATGGTACAGGCCTTCCCTTCTATGGCTACACCTTC
CDR3 protein: CATSDGTGLPFYGYTF
J gene: TRBJ1-2
clone size: few
D gene: NA
V gene: TRBV24-1

CDR3 DNA: TGCAGCGTTGCGTCCTTATTTTCCTACGAGCAGTACTTC
CDR3 protein: CSVASLFSYEQYF
J gene: TRBJ2-7
clone size: NA
D gene: NA
V gene: TRBV29-1

CDR3 DNA: TGTGCCAGCAGCTTGGGTGGGGACATACTAAGTGGCGAGACCCAGTACTTC
CDR3 protein: CASSLGGDILSGETQYF
J gene: TRBJ2-5
clone size: NA
D gene: NA
V gene: TRBV5-4

CDR3 DNA: TGTGCCAGCAGCTACCGGACAACCAACACTGAAGCTTTCTTT
CDR3 protein: CASSYRTTNTEAFF
J gene: TRBJ1-1
clone size: NA
D gene: NA
V gene: TRBV3-1/TRBV3-2

CDR3 DNA: TGTGCCAGCTCCCCCGGGGACAATCAGCCCCAGCATTTT
CDR3 protein: CASSPGDNQPQHF
J gene: TRBJ1-5
clone size: few
D gene: NA
V gene: TRBV18

CDR3 DNA: TGTGCCAGCAGTTTGACAGGGCCGGTTGAAAAACTGTTTTTT
CDR3 protein: CASSLTGPVEKLFF
J gene: TRBJ1-4
clone size: once
D gene: TRBD1
V gene: TRBV6-2/TRBV6-3

CDR3 DNA: TGTGCCAGCGACACCTCGGGCTATGGCTACACCTTC
CDR3 protein: CASDTSGYGYTF
J gene: TRBJ1-2
clone size: few
D gene: NA
V gene: TRBV19

CDR3 DNA: TGTGCCAGCAGTCCCGGACAGGGGTCTTATCAGCCCCAGCATTTT
CDR3 protein: CASSPGQGSYQPQHF
J gene: TRBJ1-5
clone size: NA
D gene: TRBD1
V gene: TRBV25-1

CDR3 DNA: TGTGCCAGCAGCGTAGGGACGGAGACCTACGAGCAGTACTTC
CDR3 protein: CASSVGTETYEQYF
J gene: TRBJ2-7
clone size: NA
D gene: NA
V gene: TRBV9

CDR3 DNA: TGTGCCAGCAGCTTAGCGGCGGCGGGAGGGCAAGAGACCCAGTACTTC
CDR3 protein: CASSLAAAGGQETQYF
J gene: TRBJ2-5
clone size: NA
D gene: TRBD2
V gene: TRBV7-9

CDR3 DNA: TGTGCCAGCAGTTACGAGCCGGACACTGAAGCTTTCTTT
CDR3 protein: CASSYEPDTEAFF
J gene: TRBJ1-1
clone size: NA
D gene: NA
V gene: TRBV6-5

CDR3 DNA: TGTGCCAGCAGCTTTGGCTCTGGGGCCAACGTCCTGACTTTC
CDR3 protein: CASSFGSGANVLTF
J gene: TRBJ2-6
clone size: NA
D gene: NA
V gene: TRBV11-2

CDR3 DNA: TGTGCCAGTAGTACCGGACAGGGCCAACAAGAGACCCAGTACTTC
CDR3 protein: CASSTGQGQQETQYF
J gene: TRBJ2-5
clone size: NA
D gene: TRBD1
V gene: TRBV19

CDR3 DNA: TGTGCCAGCAGCTTCCAGGGGAGCGCAAATAATGAGCAGTTCTTC
CDR3 protein: CASSFQGSANNEQFF
J gene: TRBJ2-1
clone size: NA
D gene: NA
V gene: TRBV5-4

CDR3 DNA: TGTGCCAGCAGTACCGCCGGGACTAGCGGCGAGCAGTACTTC
CDR3 protein: CASSTAGTSGEQYF
J gene: TRBJ2-7
clone size: NA
D gene: TRBD2
V gene: TRBV6-1

CDR3 DNA: TGTGCCAGCAGCCCCACCCGACAGGCGTACGAGCAGTACTTC
CDR3 protein: CASSPTRQAYEQYF
J gene: TRBJ2-7
clone size: NA
D gene: NA
V gene: TRBV3-1/TRBV3-2

CDR3 DNA: TGTGCCACCAGCTCCGCGGGCGAGGGTTACGAGCAGTACTTC
CDR3 protein: CATSSAGEGYEQYF
J gene: TRBJ2-7
clone size: NA
D gene: NA
V gene: TRBV15